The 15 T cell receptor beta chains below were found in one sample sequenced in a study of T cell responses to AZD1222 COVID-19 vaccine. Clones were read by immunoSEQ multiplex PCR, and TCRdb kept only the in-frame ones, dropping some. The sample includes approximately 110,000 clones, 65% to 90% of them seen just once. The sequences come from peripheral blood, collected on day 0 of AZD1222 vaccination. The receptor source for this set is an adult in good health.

CDR3 nucleotides: TGTGCCAGCAGTGGGGGACAGCTTACCTACGAGCAGTACTTC. This translates into CASSGGQLTYEQYF. The rearrangement joins TRBV27 to TRBJ2-7; 7 bases are shared with TRBD1. J lost 2 bases, V lost 5 bases, and 6 bases had no gene match. CDR3 length: 14 residues. Germline V gene data show CDR1 as MNHEY and CDR2 as SMNVEV (reference sequence).

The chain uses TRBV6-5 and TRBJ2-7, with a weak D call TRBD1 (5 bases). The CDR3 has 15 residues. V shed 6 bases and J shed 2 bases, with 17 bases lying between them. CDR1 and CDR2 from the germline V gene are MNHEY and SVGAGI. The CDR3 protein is CASSPSGAATYEQYF. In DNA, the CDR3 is TGTGCCAGCAGCCCCTCTGGGGCCGCCACCTACGAGCAGTACTTC.

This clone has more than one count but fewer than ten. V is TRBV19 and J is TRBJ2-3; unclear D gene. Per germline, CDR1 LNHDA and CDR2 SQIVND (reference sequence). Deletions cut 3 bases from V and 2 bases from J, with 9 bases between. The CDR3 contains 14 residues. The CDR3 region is CASSIDRNTDTQYF. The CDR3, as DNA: TGTGCCAGTAGTATTGATCGGAACACAGATACGCAGTATTTT.

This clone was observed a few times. CDR3 DNA: TGTGCCAGCAGCCCCGGGACCGGGACAGGGAGGACAGATACGCAGTATTTT. Its protein is CASSPGTGTGRTDTQYF. The chain combines TRBV7-9 with TRBJ2-3; 9 bases line up with TRBD1. This CDR3 is 17 amino acids long. The germline V gene encodes CDR1 SEHNR and CDR2 FQNEAQ (reference sequence). The junction had 12 bases not matched to a gene; V was cut back by 5 bases and J by 3 bases.

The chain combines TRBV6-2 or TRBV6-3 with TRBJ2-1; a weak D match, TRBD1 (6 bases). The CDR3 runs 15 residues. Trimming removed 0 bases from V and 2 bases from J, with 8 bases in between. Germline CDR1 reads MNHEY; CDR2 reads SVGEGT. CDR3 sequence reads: CASSYSAGAYNEQFF. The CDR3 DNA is TGTGCCAGCAGTTACTCCGCAGGGGCCTACAATGAGCAGTTCTTC.

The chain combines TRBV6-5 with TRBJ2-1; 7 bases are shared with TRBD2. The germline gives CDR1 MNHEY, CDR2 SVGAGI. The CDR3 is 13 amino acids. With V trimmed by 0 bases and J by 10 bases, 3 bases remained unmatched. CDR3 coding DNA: TGTGCCAGCAGTTACTCTGCGCGGGAGGAGCAGTTCTTC. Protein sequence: CASSYSAREEQFF.

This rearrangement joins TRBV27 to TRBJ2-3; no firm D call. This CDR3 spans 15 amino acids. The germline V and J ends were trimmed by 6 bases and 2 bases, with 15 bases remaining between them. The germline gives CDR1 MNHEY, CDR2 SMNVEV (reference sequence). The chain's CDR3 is CASSPELYSTDTQYF. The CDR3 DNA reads TGTGCCAGCAGCCCCGAGTTATACTCCACAGATACGCAGTATTTT.

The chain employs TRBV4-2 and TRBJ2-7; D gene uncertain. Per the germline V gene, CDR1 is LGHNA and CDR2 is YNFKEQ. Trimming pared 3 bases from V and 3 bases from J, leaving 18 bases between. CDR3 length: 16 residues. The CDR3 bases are TGTGCCAGCAGCCAGTTATCCACAACAGCCGGCTACGAGCAGTACTTC. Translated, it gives CASSQLSTTAGYEQYF.

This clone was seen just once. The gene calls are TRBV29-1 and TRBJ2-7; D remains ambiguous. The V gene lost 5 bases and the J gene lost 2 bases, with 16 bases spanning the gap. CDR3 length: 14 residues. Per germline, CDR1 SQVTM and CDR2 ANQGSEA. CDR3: CSVLDPTPAYEQYF. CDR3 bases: TGCAGCGTTTTGGATCCGACACCCGCCTACGAGCAGTACTTC.

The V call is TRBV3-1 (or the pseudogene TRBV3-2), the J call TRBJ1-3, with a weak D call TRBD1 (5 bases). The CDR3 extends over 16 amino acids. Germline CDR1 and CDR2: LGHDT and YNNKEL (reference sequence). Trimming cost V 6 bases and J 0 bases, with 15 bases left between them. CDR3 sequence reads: CASSSLAGTSGNTIYF. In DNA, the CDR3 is TGTGCCAGCAGTTCCCTTGCAGGGACCTCTGGAAACACCATATATTTT.

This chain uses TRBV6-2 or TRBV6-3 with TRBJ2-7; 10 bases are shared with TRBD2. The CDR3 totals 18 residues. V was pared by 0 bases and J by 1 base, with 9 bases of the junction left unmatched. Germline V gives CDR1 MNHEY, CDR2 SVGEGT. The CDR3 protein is CASSYSTGSGGQSYEQYF. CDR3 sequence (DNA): TGTGCCAGCAGTTACTCGACGGGTAGCGGGGGGCAGTCCTACGAGCAGTACTTC.

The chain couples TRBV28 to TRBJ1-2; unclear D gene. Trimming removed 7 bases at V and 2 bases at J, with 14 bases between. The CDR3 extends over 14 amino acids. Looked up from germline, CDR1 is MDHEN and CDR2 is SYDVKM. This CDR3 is CASTLREQNYGYTF. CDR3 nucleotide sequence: TGTGCCAGCACGTTACGGGAGCAGAACTATGGCTACACCTTC.

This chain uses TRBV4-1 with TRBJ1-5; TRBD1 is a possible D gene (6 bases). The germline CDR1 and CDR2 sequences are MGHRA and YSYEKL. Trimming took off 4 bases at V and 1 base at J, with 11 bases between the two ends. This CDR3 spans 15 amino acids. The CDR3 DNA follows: TGCGCCAGCAGCCCGTATCAGGGGAGCAATCAGCCCCAGCATTTT. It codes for CASSPYQGSNQPQHF.

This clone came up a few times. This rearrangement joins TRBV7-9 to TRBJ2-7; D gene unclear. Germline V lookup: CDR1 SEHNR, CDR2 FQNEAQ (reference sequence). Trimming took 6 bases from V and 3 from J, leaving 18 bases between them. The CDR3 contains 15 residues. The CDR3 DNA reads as TGTGCCAGCAGTCCCCCCCCGGGTCAAAGCTACGAGCAGTACTTC. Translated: CASSPPPGQSYEQYF.

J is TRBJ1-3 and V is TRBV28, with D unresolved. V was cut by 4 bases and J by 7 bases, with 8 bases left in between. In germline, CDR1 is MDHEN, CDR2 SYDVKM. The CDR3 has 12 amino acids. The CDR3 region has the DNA TGTGCCAGCAGTTCCCTGGTGAACACCATATATTTT. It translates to CASSSLVNTIYF.